Listed here are 31 T cell receptor beta chains from one sample, sequenced in a study of shared clonotypes between healthy human individuals. Clones were sequenced by immunoSEQ multiplex PCR, and TCRdb holds only the in-frame ones, with some missing. The sample yields some 1.5 million clones, more than 95% seen once. Sequencing used naive CD4+ T cells sorted from blood. Subset denoted: CD45RA+ positively selected. The receptors were sampled from a man younger than 45 in good health.

The genes are TRBV29-1 and TRBJ1-3, with 7 bases aligning to TRBD1. Germline V lookup: CDR1 SQVTM, CDR2 ANQGSEA. V gave up 6 bases and J gave up 0 bases; unmatched junction bases: 2. The CDR3 runs to 13 residues. The CDR3 here is CSVRDSSGNTIYF. CDR3 nucleotide sequence: TGCAGCGTGAGGGACAGCTCTGGAAACACCATATATTTT.

The chain is built from TRBV19 and TRBJ1-1, with TRBD1 matching 10 bases. The ends lost 3 bases at V and 1 base at J; junction bases unmatched: 2. CDR1 and CDR2 (germline): LNHDA, SQIVND (reference sequence). The CDR3 covers 15 residues. CDR3 DNA: TGTGCCAGTAGTATCAGGACAGGGGGGAACACTGAAGCTTTCTTT. It yields the protein CASSIRTGGNTEAFF.

The V and J genes are TRBV28 and TRBJ2-7; 8 nucleotides align to TRBD2. V shed 7 bases and J 4 bases; nucleotides not matched to a gene: 15. The CDR3 loop spans 16 amino acids. CDR1 and CDR2 from the germline V gene are MDHEN and SYDVKM. CDR3 in DNA: TGTGCCAGCACTCCCCCTCCCGGACTAGCCCGATACGAGCAGTACTTC. Translating it yields CASTPPPGLARYEQYF.

The CDR3 DNA sequence: TGTGCCAGCAGTGAAGTCGAAGGGTGGACTGAAGCTTTCTTT. Protein product: CASSEVEGWTEAFF. J is TRBJ1-1 and V is TRBV6-1; no definite D call. CDR1 and CDR2 from the germline V gene are MNHNS and SASEGT. This CDR3 region has 14 residues. Trimming took 1 base from V and 5 from J, leaving 11 bases between them.

The V and J genes are TRBV7-2 and TRBJ2-5; D is ambiguous. CDR1 SGHTA and CDR2 FQGNSA come from the germline V gene. This CDR3 spans 12 amino acids. V was cut by 2 bases and J by 8 bases, with 9 bases left in between. The DNA for the CDR3 is TGTGCCAGCAGCTTAAGACTGCGTACCCAGTACTTC. Translation gives CASSLRLRTQYF.

The chain is built from TRBV5-1 and TRBJ1-1, with TRBD1 matching over 7 bases. Germline V gene lookup returns CDR1 SGHRS and CDR2 YFSETQ. This CDR3 is 15 amino acids long. J was trimmed by 5 bases and V by 5 bases; bases with no gene match: 12. CDR3 nucleotide sequence: TGCGCCAGCAGGAACTCGACAGGGTCGTATACTGAAGCTTTCTTT. Translated: CASRNSTGSYTEAFF. The full variable domain, with the rest looked up from reference TRBV5-1 and TRBJ1-1, is KAGVTQTPRYLIKTRGQQVTLSCSPISGHRSVSWYQQTPGQGLQFLFEYFSETQRNKGNFPGRFSGRQFSNSRSEMNVSTLELGDSALYLCASRNSTGSYTEAFFGQGTRLTVV.

The chain uses TRBV5-6 and TRBJ2-7, with D tentatively TRBD1 or TRBD2 (6 bases each). Germline-derived CDR1 and CDR2 are SGHDT and YYEEEE. V dropped 7 bases and J dropped 5 bases, with 19 bases sitting between them. The CDR3 has 14 residues. The CDR3 DNA reads TGTGCCAGCCGCAGAGGAGGGGGGCGAAACGAGCAGTACTTC. The encoded protein is CASRRGGGRNEQYF.

In the case of this clone: This sample also contains other DNA sequences that code for the same CDR3. This sequence joins TRBV7-2 and TRBJ1-2; 7 nucleotides match TRBD1. This CDR3 has 13 amino acids. Per the germline V gene, CDR1 is SGHTA and CDR2 is FQGNSA. V trimming: 3 bases; J trimming: 4 bases; junction bases outside the gene matches: 2. The CDR3 here is CASSLGQSYGYTF. CDR3 DNA: TGTGCCAGCAGCTTGGGACAGTCCTATGGCTACACCTTC.

The chain employs TRBV7-9 and TRBJ2-3; D not certain. Germline V lookup: CDR1 SEHNR, CDR2 FQNEAQ (reference sequence). V lost 3 bases to trimming and J lost 6 bases, with 13 bases between them. The CDR3 totals 14 residues. The CDR3 DNA sequence: TGTGCCAGCAGCTTTGTTCAGCTGGGGGATACGCAGTATTTT. It codes for CASSFVQLGDTQYF.

This sequence joins TRBV25-1 and TRBJ2-6, with D possibly being TRBD1 (5 bases). The V and J ends lost 1 base and 0 bases respectively, with 10 bases between them. Germline V gene lookup returns CDR1 MGHDK and CDR2 SYGVNS. CDR3 length: 17 amino acids. The chain's CDR3 is CASSESRGISGANVLTF. The CDR3 DNA reads TGTGCCAGCAGTGAATCTAGGGGAATCTCTGGGGCCAACGTCCTGACTTTC.

The genes are TRBV11-2 and TRBJ2-1, with D possibly matching TRBD1 (6 bases). The CDR3 sequence is 16 residues long. Looked up from germline, CDR1 is SGHAT and CDR2 is FQNNGV. The V gene lost 0 bases and the J gene lost 6 bases, with 15 bases spanning the gap. The CDR3 here is CASSLDPGTTVNEQFF. The CDR3, as DNA: TGTGCCAGCAGCTTAGATCCGGGGACAACAGTCAATGAGCAGTTCTTC.

The chain is built from TRBV19 and TRBJ1-2; no clear D. The CDR3 covers 14 residues. Between the trimmed V and J ends, which lost 7 bases and 0 bases, there was a span of 12 bases. Germline values: CDR1 LNHDA, CDR2 SQIVND (reference sequence). CDR3 region: CASIAGSANYGYTF. The CDR3 coding sequence is TGTGCCAGTATTGCCGGGAGCGCTAACTATGGCTACACCTTC. Together with reference TRBV19 and TRBJ1-2, the CDR3 gives the full variable domain: DGGITQSPKYLFRKEGQNVTLSCEQNLNHDAMYWYRQDPGQGLRLIYYSQIVNDFQKGDIAEGYSVSREKKESFPLTVTSAQKNPTAFYLCASIAGSANYGYTFGSGTRLTVV.

The chain carries TRBV6-6 and TRBJ2-5; TRBD1 might be the D (5 bases). CDR1 is MNHNY and CDR2 is SVGAGI in the germline V gene (reference sequence). The CDR3 consists of 14 residues. V was cut by 0 bases and J by 4 bases, with 9 bases left in between. CDR3 sequence (DNA): TGTGCCAGCAGTTACTCTGGGGCCCGAGAGACCCAGTACTTC. Its protein product is CASSYSGARETQYF.

The chain links TRBV10-1 to TRBJ2-1, with D hard to call. This CDR3 spans 10 amino acids. Looked up from germline, CDR1 is WNHNN and CDR2 is SYGVQD (reference sequence). The CDR3 protein is CAQPPNEQFF. CDR3 nucleotides: TGCGCACAACCGCCCAATGAGCAGTTCTTC.

V gene TRBV19 combines with J gene TRBJ2-7, with D perhaps given as TRBD1 or TRBD2 (5 bases each). V shed 6 bases and J shed 7 bases, with 19 bases lying between them. Looked up from germline, CDR1 is LNHDA and CDR2 is SQIVND (reference sequence). There are 14 residues in the CDR3. CDR3 amino acids: CASSQLGPDREQYF. As DNA, the CDR3 is TGTGCCAGTAGCCAACTAGGTCCTGACAGAGAGCAGTACTTC.

Notes on this clone: Different DNA sequences within this sample yield the same CDR3. The chain employs TRBV5-1 and TRBJ2-2; 7 bases agree with TRBD1. Germline trimming cut 2 bases from V and 0 bases from J; bases unmatched to any gene: 4. The CDR3 sequence is 16 residues long. CDR1 is SGHRS and CDR2 is YFSETQ in the germline V gene. The CDR3 region is CASSLLGGANTGELFF. The DNA of the CDR3 is TGCGCCAGCAGCTTACTAGGGGGCGCGAACACCGGGGAGCTGTTTTTT.

The CDR3 sequence is CAIRTSLTGGYTF. The CDR3, as DNA: TGTGCCATCAGGACCTCCTTGACGGGTGGCTACACCTTC. The rearrangement links TRBV28 to TRBJ1-2; D gene uncertain. Per the germline V gene, CDR1 is MDHEN and CDR2 is SYDVKM. The V end lost 10 bases, the J end lost 7 bases, and 19 bases lay between the germline ends. The CDR3 is 13 amino acids.

The chain joins TRBV28 to TRBJ2-1; the D is unclear. Germline V gene lookup returns CDR1 MDHEN and CDR2 SYDVKM. There are 13 residues in the CDR3. Trimming left V 2 bases short and J 5 bases short, with 7 bases between. This chain's CDR3 is CASSLGSHNEQFF. For the CDR3, the DNA is TGTGCCAGCAGTTTAGGCAGCCACAATGAGCAGTTCTTC.

Here the CDR3 DNA reads TGCGCCAGCAGCTTTGACCAGGGTCTAGGCAGTGAAAAACTGTTTTTT. It yields the protein CASSFDQGLGSEKLFF. J is TRBJ1-4 and V is TRBV5-1; D is perhaps TRBD1 (5 bases). Germline CDR1 and CDR2: SGHRS and YFSETQ. The CDR3 contains 16 residues. The V and J ends lost 2 bases and 7 bases respectively, with 18 bases between them.

V gene TRBV9 combines with J gene TRBJ1-2; D may be TRBD1 (5 bases). The CDR3 runs to 15 residues. V shed 4 bases and J shed 4 bases, with 17 bases lying between them. CDR1 SGDLS and CDR2 YYNGEE come from the germline V gene. CDR3 amino acids: CASSLRSEGPYGYTF. The CDR3 DNA reads as TGTGCCAGCAGCTTACGTTCGGAGGGGCCCTATGGCTACACCTTC.

The chain uses TRBV14 and TRBJ1-3; 8 positions agree with TRBD1. Germline lookup yields CDR1 SGHDN and CDR2 FVKESK. V shed 6 bases and J 8 bases; nucleotides not matched to a gene: 6. The CDR3 has 13 residues. The CDR3 sequence: CASSRQGRYTIYF. In nucleotides, the CDR3 is TGTGCCAGCAGTCGACAGGGGCGATACACCATATATTTT.

The count of this clone is one. The J gene is TRBJ2-1, the V gene TRBV11-2; 8 bases are shared with TRBD2. The CDR3 totals 16 residues. Germline assignment: CDR1 SGHAT and CDR2 FQNNGV. Losses at the gene ends were 0 bases for V and 2 bases for J; bases not matched to a gene: 3. In DNA form, the CDR3 reads TGTGCCAGCAGCTTAGAACTAGCGGCCACCTACAATGAGCAGTTCTTC. Translating it yields CASSLELAATYNEQFF.

This clone was observed once. The J gene is TRBJ1-1, the V gene TRBV28; D possibly corresponds to TRBD1 (6 bases). There are 13 residues in the CDR3. In germline, CDR1 is MDHEN, CDR2 SYDVKM. Trimming took off 3 bases at V and 13 bases at J, with 18 bases between the two ends. The DNA of the CDR3 is TGTGCCAGCAGTTTGTCGCGGGAAACCAGGGGTTTCTTT. Translation: CASSLSRETRGFF.

V usage is TRBV12-2 and J usage is TRBJ1-5. TRBV12-2 counts as a pseudogene. This CDR3 comprises 17 residues. Here the CDR3 DNA reads TGTGCAAGTCGCCCACGTTCTAGGGGACGAAGCAATCAGCCCCAGCATTTT. Translated, it gives CASRPRSRGRSNQPQHF.

The V gene is TRBV5-1, the J gene TRBJ2-1; 10 nucleotides line up with TRBD1. Germline CDR1 is SGHRS and CDR2 is YFSETQ. J lost 1 base, V lost 4 bases, and 2 bases had no gene match. The CDR3 runs 15 residues. CDR3 sequence: CASSQGQGSYNEQFF. In nucleotides, the CDR3 is TGCGCCAGCAGCCAGGGACAGGGGTCCTACAATGAGCAGTTCTTC.

V gene TRBV5-6 combines with J gene TRBJ2-4; 15 bases are a match to TRBD2. Trimming cost V 8 bases and J 5 bases; bases outside gene matches: 5. The CDR3 totals 15 residues. The germline CDR1 and CDR2 sequences are SGHDT and YYEEEE. CDR3 sequence (DNA): TGTGCCAGTGGACTAGCGGGAGGGCATGAAAACATTCAGTACTTC. Amino acids: CASGLAGGHENIQYF.

The chain joins TRBV6-7 to TRBJ2-2; 7 bases agree with TRBD1. TRBV6-7 is treated as an ORF (open reading frame) with a function not yet certain. CDR3 length: 14 amino acids. Trimming cost V 5 bases and J 7 bases; bases outside gene matches: 7. The chain's CDR3 is CASSTPDRFGELFF. Written as DNA, the CDR3 is TGTGCCAGCAGTACCCCGGACAGGTTCGGGGAGCTGTTTTTT.

The chain carries TRBV7-8 and TRBJ2-1; TRBD2 agrees at 7 bases. In germline, CDR1 is SGHVS, CDR2 FQNEAQ. V lost 5 bases and J lost 0; bases outside the gene matches: 7. CDR3 length equals 16 residues. This CDR3 reads CASSGERGTSYNEQFF. The CDR3 nucleotides read TGTGCCAGCAGCGGGGAGCGGGGAACCTCCTACAATGAGCAGTTCTTC. Looking up the rest from reference TRBV7-8 and TRBJ2-1 gives the full variable domain: GAGVSQSPRYKVAKRGQDVALRCDPISGHVSLFWYQQALGQGPEFLTYFQNEAQLDKSGLPSDRFFAERPEGSVSTLKIQRTQQEDSAVYLCASSGERGTSYNEQFFGPGTRLTVL.

The chain uses TRBV27 and TRBJ1-3; D unclear. V lost 4 bases and J lost 4, with 17 bases in between. Germline CDR1 and CDR2: MNHEY and SMNVEV (reference sequence). The CDR3 sequence is 16 residues long. The CDR3 coding sequence is TGTGCCAGCAGTTCTCCTTCAACGGACGGAGGAAACACCATATATTTT. Its protein product is CASSSPSTDGGNTIYF.

This chain connects TRBV11-2 to TRBJ2-7; D remains unclear. The CDR3 consists of 13 residues. CDR1 is SGHAT and CDR2 is FQNNGV in the germline V gene. V was trimmed by 7 bases and J by 2 bases, leaving 12 bases between them. In nucleotides, the CDR3 is TGTGCCAGCACTTCGTCAGGTACCTACGAGCAGTACTTC. As protein: CASTSSGTYEQYF.

The chain has TRBV7-2 and TRBJ2-2; TRBD2 matches at 12 bases. Germline assignment: CDR1 SGHTA and CDR2 FQGNSA. The CDR3 sequence is 17 residues long. After removal of 10 bases from V and 4 bases from J, the junction contained 13 bases not matched to a gene. This CDR3 reads CATARTSGIPRTGELFF. DNA for the CDR3: TGTGCCACCGCAAGGACTAGCGGGATACCTCGCACCGGGGAGCTGTTTTTT.